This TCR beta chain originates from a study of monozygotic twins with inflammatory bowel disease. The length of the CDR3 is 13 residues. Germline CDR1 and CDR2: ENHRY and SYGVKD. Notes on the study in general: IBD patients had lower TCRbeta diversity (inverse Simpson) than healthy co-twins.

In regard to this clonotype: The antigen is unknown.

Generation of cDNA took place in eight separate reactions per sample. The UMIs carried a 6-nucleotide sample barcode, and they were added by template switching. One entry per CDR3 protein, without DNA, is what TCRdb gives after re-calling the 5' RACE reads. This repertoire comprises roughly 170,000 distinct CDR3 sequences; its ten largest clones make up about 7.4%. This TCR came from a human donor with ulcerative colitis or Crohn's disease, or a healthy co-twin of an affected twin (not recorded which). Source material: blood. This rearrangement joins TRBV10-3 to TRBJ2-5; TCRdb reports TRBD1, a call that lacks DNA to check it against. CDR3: CAISGGAQETQYF.